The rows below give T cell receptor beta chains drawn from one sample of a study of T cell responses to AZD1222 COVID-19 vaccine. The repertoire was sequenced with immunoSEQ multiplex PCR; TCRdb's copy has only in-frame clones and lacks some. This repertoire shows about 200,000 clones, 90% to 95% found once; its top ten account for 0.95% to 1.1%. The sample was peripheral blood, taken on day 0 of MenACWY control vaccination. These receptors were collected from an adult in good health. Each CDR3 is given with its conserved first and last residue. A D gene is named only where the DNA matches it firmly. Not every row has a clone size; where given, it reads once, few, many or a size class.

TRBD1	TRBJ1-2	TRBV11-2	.	TGTGCCAGCAGCTTAGTCGGGACAGCACTCCAGGACTATGGCTACACCTTC	CASSLVGTALQDYGYTF
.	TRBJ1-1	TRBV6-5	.	TGTGCCAGCACCGGCCGTGGTGAAGCTTTCTTT	CASTGRGEAFF
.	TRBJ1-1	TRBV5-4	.	TGTGCCAGCAGCTTCCAGGGGATAGCTGAAGCTTTCTTT	CASSFQGIAEAFF
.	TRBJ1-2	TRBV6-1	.	TGTGCCAGCAGTGAATCAGCAGGGTGGGATGTCTACACCTTC	CASSESAGWDVYTF
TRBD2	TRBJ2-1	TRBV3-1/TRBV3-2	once	TGTGCCAGCAGCCAAGGACTATCAGCGGGGGGGCTGAATGAGCAGTTCTTC	CASSQGLSAGGLNEQFF
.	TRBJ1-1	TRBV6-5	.	TGTGCCAGCAGGCCTAGTGGACCTGGGACTGAAGCTTTCTTT	CASRPSGPGTEAFF
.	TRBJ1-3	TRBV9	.	TGTGCCAGCAGCCCCCGAGAATACGGAAACACCATATATTTT	CASSPREYGNTIYF
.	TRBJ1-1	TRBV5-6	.	TGTGCCAGCAGCTTGTCCGACCGGGCCAGCGAAGCTTTCTTT	CASSLSDRASEAFF
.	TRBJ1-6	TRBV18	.	TGTGCCAGCTCACCACCTGGGGGGCCCTATAATTCACCCCTCCACTTT	CASSPPGGPYNSPLHF
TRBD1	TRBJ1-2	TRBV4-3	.	TGCGCCAGCAGCCAATTGGACAGGGCTGGCTACACCTTC	CASSQLDRAGYTF
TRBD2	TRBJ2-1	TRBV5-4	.	TGTGCCAGCAGCTTGGGTACTAGCGGGGCCTACAATGAGCAGTTCTTC	CASSLGTSGAYNEQFF
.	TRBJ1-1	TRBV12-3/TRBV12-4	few	TGTGCCAGCACCCAGACCTTGGTTAGTGAAGCTTTCTTT	CASTQTLVSEAFF
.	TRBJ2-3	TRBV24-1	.	TGTGCCACCAGTGATTTTAGCACAGATACGCAGTATTTT	CATSDFSTDTQYF
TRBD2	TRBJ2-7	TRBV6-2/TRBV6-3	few	TGTGCCAGCAGCGTAGCGGGGGTATCCTACGAGCAGTACTTC	CASSVAGVSYEQYF
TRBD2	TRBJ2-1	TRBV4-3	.	TGCGCCAGCAGCCCTCTAGCGGGTTCCTACAATGAGCAGTTCTTC	CASSPLAGSYNEQFF
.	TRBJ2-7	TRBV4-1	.	TGCGCCAGCACTTACGATATCCGGGACGGAACATACGAGCAGTACTTC	CASTYDIRDGTYEQYF
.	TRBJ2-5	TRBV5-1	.	TGCGCCAGCAGCTTGGGGCCAGGGGAGGGGACCCAGTACTTC	CASSLGPGEGTQYF
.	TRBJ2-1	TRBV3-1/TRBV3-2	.	TGTGCCAGCAGCCACGCACAGGGTGCCCGCTACAATGAGCAGTTCTTC	CASSHAQGARYNEQFF